This is a list of T cell receptor beta chains from one sample in a study of T cells in Graves' hyperthyroidism and ophthalmopathy. MiXCR was run by TCRdb on the multiplex PCR reads, yielding one entry per CDR3 protein. Here the sample spans approximately 200,000 distinct CDR3 sequences, around 20% being singletons. Sample: blood. All receptors derive from a man in his forties or fifties with Graves' hyperthyroidism. Both conserved end residues are part of each CDR3. The D gene is left open where the match is weak. Some rows mark clone size as missing; the rest say once, few, many or name a class of expanded clone.

>TRBJ2-7|TRBD2|many|14|TRBV27
CASSLNGGAREQYF
TGTGCCAGCAGTTTGAACGGGGGGGCCAGGGAGCAGTACTTC
>TRBJ2-5|-|many|13|TRBV5-5
CASSPRPGETQYF
TGTGCCAGCAGCCCCAGACCCGGAGAGACCCAGTACTTC
>TRBJ2-7|TRBD1|few|15|TRBV12-3/TRBV12-4
CASSATRQGNYEQYF
TGTGCCAGCAGTGCAACGAGACAGGGAAACTACGAGCAGTACTTC
>TRBJ2-3|-|-|14|TRBV6-2/TRBV6-3
CASSYRQGIGTQYF
TGTGCCAGCAGTTATAGGCAGGGAATTGGTACGCAGTATTTT
>TRBJ2-5|TRBD2|-|16|TRBV27
CASSLSGLAAGETQYF
TGTGCCAGCAGTTTATCCGGGCTAGCGGCGGGTGAGACCCAGTACTTC
>TRBJ1-2|-|-|14|TRBV7-9
CASSQAGPPNGYTF
TGTGCCAGCAGCCAGGCGGGACCACCCAATGGCTACACCTTC
>TRBJ2-3|-|-|14|TRBV5-4
CASSSAWGRDTQYF
TGTGCCAGCAGCTCGGCTTGGGGACGGGATACGCAGTATTTT
>TRBJ1-6|TRBD1|-|15|TRBV19
CASSTSGQGNSPLHF
TGTGCCAGTAGTACCTCGGGACAGGGAAATTCACCCCTCCACTTT
>TRBJ2-1|TRBD1|-|16|TRBV4-3
CASSQSRDRGWNEQFF
TGCGCCAGCAGCCAGAGCCGGGACAGGGGGTGGAATGAGCAGTTCTTC
>TRBJ2-5|TRBD1|few|16|TRBV18
CASSPPYRDRQETQYF
TGTGCCAGCTCACCACCGTACCGGGACAGGCAAGAGACCCAGTACTTC
>TRBJ2-3|TRBD2|many|14|TRBV9
CASSVSGGTDTQYF
TGCGCCAGCAGTGTTAGCGGGGGCACAGATACGCAGTATTTT
>TRBJ1-2|-|few|15|TRBV12-3/TRBV12-4
CASSLAGSFGYGYTF
TGTGCCAGCAGTTTAGCCGGCAGTTTTGGATATGGCTACACCTTC
>TRBJ1-5|-|many|12|TRBV6-2/TRBV6-3
CASSYSGLPQHF
TGTGCCAGCAGTTACTCGGGTTTGCCCCAGCATTTT
>TRBJ1-1|-|many|11|TRBV10-3
CAISDYTEAFF
TGTGCCATCAGTGACTACACTGAAGCTTTCTTT
>TRBJ2-3|TRBD2|few|17|TRBV29-1
CSVDPWASGGAPDTQYF
TGCAGCGTTGATCCGTGGGCTAGCGGGGGGGCCCCAGATACGCAGTATTTT
>TRBJ1-5|-|few|14|TRBV7-9
CASSPTGLNQPQHF
TGTGCCAGCAGCCCCACAGGGCTTAATCAGCCCCAGCATTTT
>TRBJ2-2|TRBD1|few|15|TRBV6-1
CASRGGTGGTGELFF
TGTGCCAGCAGGGGCGGGACAGGGGGGACCGGGGAGCTGTTTTTT
>TRBJ2-7|TRBD2|few|15|TRBV6-2/TRBV6-3
CASSPLAGATYEQYF
TGTGCCAGCAGCCCGCTAGCGGGAGCGACCTACGAGCAGTACTTC
>TRBJ2-1|TRBD1|many|15|TRBV11-2
CASSLDPGQGNEQFF
TGTGCCAGCAGCTTAGACCCGGGACAGGGGAATGAGCAGTTCTTC
>TRBJ1-3|-|once|14|TRBV7-2
CASSFRVDGNTIYF
TGTGCCAGCAGCTTCAGGGTTGATGGAAACACCATATATTTT